This T cell receptor (beta chain) comes out of a study of control samples from healthy donors and cancer patients. The CDR3 sequence is 18 residues long. Germline assignment: CDR1 ENHRY and CDR2 SYGVKD. V was pared by 0 bases and J by 0 bases, with 15 bases between. The table came from immunoSEQ multiplex PCR; TCRdb's copy has only in-frame clones and leaves some out. This table holds 63,000 or so clones, under 90% found once. The rearrangement uses TRBV10-3 and TRBJ2-1, with D possibly matching TRBD2 (5 bases). The origin of this receptor is a man in his fifties or sixties in good health. The sample consisted of blood. CDR3 sequence (DNA): TGTGCCATCAGTGAGTCTGGGGTAGGACGGGACTCCTACAATGAGCAGTTCTTC. Translating it yields CAISESGVGRDSYNEQFF.